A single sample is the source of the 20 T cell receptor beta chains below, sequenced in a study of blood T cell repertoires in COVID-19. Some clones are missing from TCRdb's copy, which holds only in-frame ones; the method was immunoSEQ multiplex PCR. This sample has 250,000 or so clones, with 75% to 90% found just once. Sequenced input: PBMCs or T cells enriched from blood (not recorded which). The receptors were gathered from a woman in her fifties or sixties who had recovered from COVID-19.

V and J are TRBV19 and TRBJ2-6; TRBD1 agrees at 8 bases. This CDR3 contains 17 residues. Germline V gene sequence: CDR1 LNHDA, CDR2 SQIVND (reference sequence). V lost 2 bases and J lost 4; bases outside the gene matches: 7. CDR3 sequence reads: CASSIRQGAKGANVLTF. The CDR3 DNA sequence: TGTGCCAGTAGTATAAGGCAGGGGGCGAAAGGGGCCAACGTCCTGACTTTC.

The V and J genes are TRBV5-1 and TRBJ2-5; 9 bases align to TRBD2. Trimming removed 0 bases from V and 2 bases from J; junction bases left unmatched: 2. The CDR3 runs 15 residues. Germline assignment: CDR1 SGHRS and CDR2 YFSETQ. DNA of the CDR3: TGCGCCAGCAGCTTGGGACTAGCGGAACAAGAGACCCAGTACTTC. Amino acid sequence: CASSLGLAEQETQYF.

Here the CDR3 DNA reads TGTGCCAGCTCATCCGACAGGGGCCACAAGGGCGCTTTCTTT. Residues: CASSSDRGHKGAFF. V gene TRBV18 combines with J gene TRBJ1-1; 8 positions match TRBD1. CDR1 is KGHSH, CDR2 LQKENI, per germline. V shed 5 bases and J 11 bases; nucleotides not matched to a gene: 13. The CDR3 has 14 residues.

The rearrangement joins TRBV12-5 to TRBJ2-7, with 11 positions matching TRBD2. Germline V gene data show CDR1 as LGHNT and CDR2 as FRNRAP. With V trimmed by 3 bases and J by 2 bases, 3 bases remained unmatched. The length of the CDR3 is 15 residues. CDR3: CASGFTSGSTYEQYF. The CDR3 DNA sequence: TGTGCTAGTGGTTTTACTAGCGGGAGCACCTACGAGCAGTACTTC.

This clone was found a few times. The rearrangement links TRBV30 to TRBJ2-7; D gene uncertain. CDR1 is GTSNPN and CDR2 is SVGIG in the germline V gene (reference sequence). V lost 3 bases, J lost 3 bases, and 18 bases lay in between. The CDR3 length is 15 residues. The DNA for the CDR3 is TGTGCCTGGAGCTCACCTCGACTGACGGGCTACGAGCAGTACTTC. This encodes CAWSSPRLTGYEQYF.

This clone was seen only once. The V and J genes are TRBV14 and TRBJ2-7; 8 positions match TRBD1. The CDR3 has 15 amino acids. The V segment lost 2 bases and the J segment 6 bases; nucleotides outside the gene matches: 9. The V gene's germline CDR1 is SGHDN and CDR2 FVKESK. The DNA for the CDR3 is TGTGCCAGCAGCCAATCAGGGACAGGCCGAAGCGAGCAGTACTTC. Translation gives CASSQSGTGRSEQYF.

The CDR3 nucleotides read TGTGCCAGCAGCCAAGATACCCTAGCGCTAGAGCAGTTCTTC. Translated: CASSQDTLALEQFF. The chain recombines TRBV3-1 (or the pseudogene TRBV3-2) with TRBJ2-1; TRBD2 is a possible D gene (6 bases). Germline CDR1 and CDR2: LGHDT and YNNKEL (reference sequence). The V end was cut by 0 bases, the J end by 10 bases, with 13 bases between. CDR3 length equals 14 residues.

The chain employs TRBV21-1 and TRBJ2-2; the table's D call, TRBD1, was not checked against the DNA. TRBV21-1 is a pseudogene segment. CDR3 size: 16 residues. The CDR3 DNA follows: TGTGCCAGCAGCAAAAAGGACAGGGGGACGGACGGGGAGCTGTTTTTT. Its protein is CASSKKDRGTDGELFF.

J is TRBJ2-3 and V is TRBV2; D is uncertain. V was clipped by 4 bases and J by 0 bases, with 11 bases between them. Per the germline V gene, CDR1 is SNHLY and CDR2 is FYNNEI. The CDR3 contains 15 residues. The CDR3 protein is CASSAAASSTDTQYF. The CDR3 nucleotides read TGTGCCAGCAGTGCTGCGGCCTCTAGCACAGATACGCAGTATTTT.

The CDR3 loop reads CATSLSGGTDTQYF. CDR3 DNA sequence: TGTGCCACCTCACTAAGCGGCGGCACAGATACGCAGTATTTT. The chain employs TRBV28 and TRBJ2-3; D is perhaps TRBD2 (5 bases). The CDR3 covers 14 residues. Trimming stripped 10 bases from V and 1 base from J, with 15 bases between. CDR1 and CDR2 (germline): MDHEN, SYDVKM.

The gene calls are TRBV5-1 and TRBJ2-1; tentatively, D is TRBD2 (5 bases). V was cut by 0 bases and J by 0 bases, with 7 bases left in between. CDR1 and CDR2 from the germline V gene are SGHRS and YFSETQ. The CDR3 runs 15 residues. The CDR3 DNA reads TGCGCCAGCAGCTTGGACGCGGGCTCCTACAATGAGCAGTTCTTC. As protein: CASSLDAGSYNEQFF.

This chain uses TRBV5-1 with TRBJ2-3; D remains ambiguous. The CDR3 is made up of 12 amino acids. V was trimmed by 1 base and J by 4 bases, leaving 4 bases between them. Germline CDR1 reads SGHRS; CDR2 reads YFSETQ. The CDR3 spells CASSLWPDTQYF. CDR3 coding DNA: TGCGCCAGCAGCTTGTGGCCAGATACGCAGTATTTT.

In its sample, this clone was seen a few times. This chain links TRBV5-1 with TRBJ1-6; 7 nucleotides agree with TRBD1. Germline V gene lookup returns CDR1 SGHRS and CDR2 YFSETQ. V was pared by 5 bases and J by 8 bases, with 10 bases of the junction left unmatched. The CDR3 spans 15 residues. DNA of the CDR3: TGCGCCAGCAGGTCGCCGGGGACAGCAGATTCACCCCTCCACTTT. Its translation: CASRSPGTADSPLHF.

The CDR3 nucleotides are TGTGCCAGCAGCCCTACTCCGGGACAGGGTAACAATGAGCAGTTCTTC. This translates into CASSPTPGQGNNEQFF. This chain joins TRBV3-1 (or the pseudogene TRBV3-2) and TRBJ2-1, with 9 bases identical to TRBD1. This CDR3 contains 16 residues. V was clipped by 4 bases and J by 5 bases; unmatched bases: 9. From germline, CDR1 is LGHDT and CDR2 YNNKEL (reference sequence).

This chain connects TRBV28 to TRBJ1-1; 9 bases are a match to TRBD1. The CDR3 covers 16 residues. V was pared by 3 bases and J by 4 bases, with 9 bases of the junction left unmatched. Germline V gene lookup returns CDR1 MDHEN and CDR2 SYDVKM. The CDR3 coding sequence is TGTGCCAGCAGTTTCCGGGACAGGGAATCAGGCACTGAAGCTTTCTTT. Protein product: CASSFRDRESGTEAFF.

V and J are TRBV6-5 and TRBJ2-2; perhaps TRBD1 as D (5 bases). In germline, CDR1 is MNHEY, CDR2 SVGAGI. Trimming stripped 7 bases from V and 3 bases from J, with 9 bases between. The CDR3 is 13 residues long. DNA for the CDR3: TGTGCCAGCACCCCGACAGACACCGGGGAGCTGTTTTTT. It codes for CASTPTDTGELFF.

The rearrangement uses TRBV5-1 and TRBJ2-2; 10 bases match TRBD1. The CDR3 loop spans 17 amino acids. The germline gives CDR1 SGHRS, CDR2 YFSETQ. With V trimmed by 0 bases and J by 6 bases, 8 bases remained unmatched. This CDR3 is CASSLVDRGRAAGELFF. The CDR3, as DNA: TGCGCCAGCAGCTTGGTTGACAGGGGGCGCGCCGCCGGGGAGCTGTTTTTT.

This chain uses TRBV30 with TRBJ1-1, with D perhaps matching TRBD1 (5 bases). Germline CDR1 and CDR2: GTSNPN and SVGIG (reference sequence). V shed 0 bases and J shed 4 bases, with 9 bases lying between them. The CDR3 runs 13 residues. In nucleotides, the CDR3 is TGTGCCTGGAGTGTGCAGGGCACCACTGAAGCTTTCTTT. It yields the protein CAWSVQGTTEAFF.

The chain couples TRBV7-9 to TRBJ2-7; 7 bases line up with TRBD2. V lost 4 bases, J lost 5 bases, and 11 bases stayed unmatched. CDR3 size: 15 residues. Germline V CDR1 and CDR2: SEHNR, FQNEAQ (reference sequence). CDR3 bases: TGTGCCAGCAGCTCCAGACCGCGGGAGACTCACGAGCAGTACTTC. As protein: CASSSRPRETHEQYF.

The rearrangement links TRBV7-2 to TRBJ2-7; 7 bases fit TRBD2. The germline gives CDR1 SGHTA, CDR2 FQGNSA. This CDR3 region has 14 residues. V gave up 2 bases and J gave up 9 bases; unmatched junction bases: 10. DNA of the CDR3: TGTGCCAGCAGCTTATGGGAGGGAGCCCCCTGGCAGTACTTC. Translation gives CASSLWEGAPWQYF.